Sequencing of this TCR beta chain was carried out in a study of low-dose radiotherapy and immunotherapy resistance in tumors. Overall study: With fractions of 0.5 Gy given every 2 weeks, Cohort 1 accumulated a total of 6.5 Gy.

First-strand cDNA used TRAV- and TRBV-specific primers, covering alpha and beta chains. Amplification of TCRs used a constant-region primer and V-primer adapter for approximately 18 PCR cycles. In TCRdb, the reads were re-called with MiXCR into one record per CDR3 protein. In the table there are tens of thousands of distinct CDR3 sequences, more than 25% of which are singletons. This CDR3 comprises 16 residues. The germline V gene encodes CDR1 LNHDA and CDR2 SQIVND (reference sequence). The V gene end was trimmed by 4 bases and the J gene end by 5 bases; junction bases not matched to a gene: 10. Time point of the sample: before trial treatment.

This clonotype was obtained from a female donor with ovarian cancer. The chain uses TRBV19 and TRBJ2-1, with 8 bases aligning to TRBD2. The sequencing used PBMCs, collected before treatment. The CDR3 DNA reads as TGTGCCAGTAGTACCTCAGCGGGAGCTCCTAACAATGAGCAGTTCTTC. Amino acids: CASSTSAGAPNNEQFF.